These T cell receptor beta chains were read from a single sample in a study of control samples from healthy donors and cancer patients. Produced via immunoSEQ multiplex PCR; TCRdb's table is partial and in-frame only. The table lists some 120,000 clones, 87% of them singletons. The specimen was blood. These receptors were taken from a man between 60 and 75 years old in good health. The CDR3 runs from the conserved cysteine through the conserved F or W. A D gene is named only where the DNA matches it firmly. Some rows mark clone size as missing; the rest say once, few, many or name a class of expanded clone.

14	TRBJ1-1	once	NA	TRBV5-6	CASSLLQGGAEAFF	TGTGCCAGCAGCTTGTTACAGGGAGGAGCTGAAGCTTTCTTT
15	TRBJ1-2	NA	TRBD1	TRBV27	CASSLAGTGDYGYTF	TGTGCCAGCAGTTTAGCCGGGACAGGAGACTATGGCTACACCTTC
15	TRBJ2-3	NA	TRBD2	TRBV6-5	CASSHSGGGPDTQYF	TGTGCCAGCAGCCATAGCGGGGGGGGCCCAGATACGCAGTATTTT
16	TRBJ1-6	NA	NA	TRBV19	CASSIPRGRVNSPLHF	TGTGCCAGTAGTATACCACGGGGACGCGTGAATTCACCCCTCCACTTT
15	TRBJ2-7	NA	NA	TRBV6-5	CASSYSTSATYEQYF	TGTGCCAGCAGTTACTCGACTTCGGCAACCTACGAGCAGTACTTC
13	TRBJ1-4	NA	NA	TRBV2	CAGVISTNEKLFF	TGTGCCGGTGTAATTTCAACTAATGAAAAACTGTTTTTT
15	TRBJ2-5	NA	TRBD1	TRBV3-1/TRBV3-2	CASSLDQGEWKTQYF	TGTGCCAGCAGCCTAGATCAGGGGGAGTGGAAGACCCAGTACTTC
13	TRBJ2-1	once	NA	TRBV5-1	CASSLVVDNEQFF	TGCGCCAGCAGCTTGGTAGTGGACAATGAGCAGTTCTTC
16	TRBJ2-3	NA	TRBD2	TRBV27	CASSFLIAGPTDTQYF	TGTGCCAGCAGTTTCCTCATAGCGGGTCCAACAGATACGCAGTATTTT
14	TRBJ1-6	NA	TRBD1	TRBV28	CASRGTGGYSPLHF	TGTGCCAGCAGAGGGACAGGGGGGTACTCACCCCTCCACTTT
15	TRBJ2-3	NA	TRBD2	TRBV3-1/TRBV3-2	CASSQGGLSTDTQYF	TGTGCCAGCAGCCAGGGAGGGCTGAGCACAGATACGCAGTATTTT
15	TRBJ2-3	NA	TRBD1	TRBV11-3	CASQAGTGGADTQYF	TGTGCCAGCCAAGCGGGGACAGGGGGCGCAGATACGCAGTATTTT